This is a list of T cell receptor beta chains from one sample in a study of blood T cell repertoires in COVID-19. This table comes from immunoSEQ multiplex PCR, and its TCRdb copy is limited to in-frame clones, with some not included. The sample holds about 400,000 clones; more than 85% are singletons and the top ten take more than 4%. Material: peripheral blood. The receptors here all came from a woman aged 30 to 39 with acute or convalescent COVID-19. Each CDR3 is given with its conserved first and last residue. Fields, in order: clone size, J gene, D gene, V gene, CDR3 protein, CDR3 DNA. D genes are given only for firm matches. The listing skips clone size in some rows; elsewhere it reads once, few, many or a size class.

- | TRBJ2-3 | - | TRBV7-8 | CASSLIRGEDTQYF | TGTGCCAGCAGCTTAATCAGGGGGGAAGATACGCAGTATTTT
- | TRBJ1-2 | TRBD1 | TRBV2 | CASSVTGTYGYTF | TGTGCCAGCAGCGTGACAGGGACCTATGGCTACACCTTC
- | TRBJ1-4 | TRBD1 | TRBV4-2 | CASSQSDRVDEKLFF | TGTGCCAGCAGCCAATCGGACAGGGTGGATGAAAAACTGTTTTTT
few | TRBJ2-2 | - | TRBV4-1 | CASSLLPAGELFF | TGCGCCAGCAGCCTCCTCCCAGCCGGGGAGCTGTTTTTT
- | TRBJ2-1 | - | TRBV5-1 | CASSLVTYNEQFF | TGCGCCAGCAGCTTGGTCACCTACAATGAGCAGTTCTTC
- | TRBJ1-1 | - | TRBV9 | CASSVATGGEAFF | TGTGCCAGCAGCGTAGCCACCGGGGGTGAAGCTTTCTTT
many | TRBJ2-7 | - | TRBV5-1 | CASSLGWGPIEQYF | TGCGCCAGCAGCTTGGGGTGGGGGCCTATTGAGCAGTACTTC
- | TRBJ2-1 | - | TRBV3-1/TRBV3-2 | CASSQGYSGSYNEQFF | TGTGCCAGCAGCCAAGGGTATAGCGGTTCCTACAATGAGCAGTTCTTC
- | TRBJ1-2 | TRBD1 | TRBV4-2 | CASSLQGDGYTF | TGTGCCAGCAGCCTCCAGGGGGATGGCTACACCTTC
- | TRBJ1-5 | - | TRBV6-1 | CASSESGGHDQPQHF | TGTGCCAGCAGTGAATCCGGGGGGCATGATCAGCCCCAGCATTTT
- | TRBJ2-5 | - | TRBV5-6 | CASSFPAGNQETQYF | TGTGCCAGCAGCTTCCCTGCCGGTAACCAAGAGACCCAGTACTTC
- | TRBJ2-3 | - | TRBV6-5 | CASSLPGADTQYF | TGTGCCAGCAGTCTCCCGGGGGCAGATACGCAGTATTTT
once | TRBJ2-7 | TRBD1 | TRBV6-5 | CASRPGWTGVYEQYF | TGTGCCAGCAGGCCAGGGTGGACAGGGGTCTACGAGCAGTACTTC
- | TRBJ1-2 | TRBD1 | TRBV27 | CASSLPRGQTLEFYGYTF | TGTGCCAGCAGTCTCCCGAGGGGGCAAACACTAGAATTCTATGGCTACACCTTC
- | TRBJ2-5 | - | TRBV5-6 | CASSSLASQETQYF | TGTGCCAGCAGCAGCCTAGCGTCCCAAGAGACCCAGTACTTC
- | TRBJ2-1 | - | TRBV19 | CASSMQGLGSYNEQFF | TGTGCCAGTAGTATGCAGGGCCTCGGGTCCTACAATGAGCAGTTCTTC
- | TRBJ2-7 | - | TRBV19 | CASSAAHGMPEQYF | TGTGCCAGTAGTGCTGCTCACGGTATGCCCGAGCAGTACTTC
- | TRBJ1-4 | - | TRBV5-6 | CASSLGRDEKLFF | TGTGCCAGCAGCTTGGGACGGGATGAGAAACTGTTTTTT
- | TRBJ1-2 | TRBD1 | TRBV29-1 | CSVMDRGYGYTF | TGCAGCGTTATGGACAGGGGGTATGGCTACACCTTC
once | TRBJ1-4 | - | TRBV2 | CASSEVYTTNEKLFF | TGTGCCAGCAGTGAAGTGTACACAACTAATGAAAAACTGTTTTTT
- | TRBJ2-5 | - | TRBV7-9 | CASSLVDSQETQYF | TGTGCCAGCAGCTTAGTGGACAGCCAAGAGACCCAGTACTTC
- | TRBJ1-1 | TRBD1 | TRBV3-1/TRBV3-2 | CASSQEQGQGFWGGNTEAFF | TGTGCCAGCAGCCAAGAGCAGGGACAGGGTTTCTGGGGAGGAAACACTGAAGCTTTCTTT